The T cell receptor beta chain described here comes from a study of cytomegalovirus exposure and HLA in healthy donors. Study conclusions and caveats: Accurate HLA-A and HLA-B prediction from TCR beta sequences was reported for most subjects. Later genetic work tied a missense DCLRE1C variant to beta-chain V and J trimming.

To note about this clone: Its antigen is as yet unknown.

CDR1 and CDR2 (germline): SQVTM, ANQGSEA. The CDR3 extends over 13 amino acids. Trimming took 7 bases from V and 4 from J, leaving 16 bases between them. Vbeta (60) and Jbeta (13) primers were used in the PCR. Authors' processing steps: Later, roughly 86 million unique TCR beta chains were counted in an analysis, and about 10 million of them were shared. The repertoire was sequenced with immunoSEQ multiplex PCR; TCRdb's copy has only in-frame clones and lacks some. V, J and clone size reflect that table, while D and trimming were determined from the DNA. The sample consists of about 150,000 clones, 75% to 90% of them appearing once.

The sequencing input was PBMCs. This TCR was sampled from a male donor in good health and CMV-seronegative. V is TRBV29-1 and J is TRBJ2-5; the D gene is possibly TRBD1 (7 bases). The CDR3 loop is CSARGQTGETQYF. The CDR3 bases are TGCAGCGCGCGGGGACAGACTGGAGAGACCCAGTACTTC.